The rows below give T cell receptor beta chains drawn from one sample of a study of blood T cells in healthy people across ages. TCRdb itself ran the 5' RACE reads through MiXCR, one entry per CDR3 protein. Seen here are about 930,000 distinct CDR3 sequences, about 29% observed once, and the top ten hold roughly 10%. This sample also appeared in a second study, on T cells of mothers and their children.

What was sequenced was blood. These receptors were collected from a woman aged 40 to 50 in good health. Each CDR3 is given with its conserved first and last residue. Fields, in order: CDR3 protein, CDR3 DNA, J gene, clone size, D gene, V gene. A D gene is named only where the DNA matches it firmly. For some rows the clone size is stated as once, few or many, or as a class when expanded; others skip it.

CDR3 protein: CASSFNGDTDTQYF
CDR3 DNA: TGTGCCAGCAGCTTCAATGGCGACACAGATACGCAGTATTTT
J gene: TRBJ2-3
clone size: many
D gene: .
V gene: TRBV7-9

CDR3 protein: CSVSGNYEQYF
CDR3 DNA: TGCAGCGTTTCGGGGAACTACGAGCAGTACTTC
J gene: TRBJ2-7
clone size: many
D gene: .
V gene: TRBV29-1

CDR3 protein: CASRKDGSTDTQYF
CDR3 DNA: TGCGCCAGCAGGAAGGACGGGAGCACAGATACGCAGTATTTT
J gene: TRBJ2-3
clone size: .
D gene: .
V gene: TRBV5-1

CDR3 protein: CASSLRLPHEQFF
CDR3 DNA: TGTGCCAGCAGCTTAAGGCTCCCTCATGAGCAGTTCTTC
J gene: TRBJ2-1
clone size: few
D gene: .
V gene: TRBV7-2

CDR3 protein: CASSPGRSLYNEQFF
CDR3 DNA: TGTGCCAGCTCCCCTGGGCGATCGCTCTACAATGAGCAGTTCTTC
J gene: TRBJ2-1
clone size: few
D gene: .
V gene: TRBV18

CDR3 protein: CASRGGPLTGANTEAFF
CDR3 DNA: TGTGCCAGCAGGGGGGGTCCCCTAACAGGAGCGAACACTGAAGCTTTCTTT
J gene: TRBJ1-1
clone size: .
D gene: .
V gene: TRBV25-1

CDR3 protein: CASSMGPRNEQFF
CDR3 DNA: TGTGCCAGCAGTATGGGGCCACGGAATGAGCAGTTCTTC
J gene: TRBJ2-1
clone size: many
D gene: .
V gene: TRBV12-3/TRBV12-4

CDR3 protein: CATSRDSHSREQYF
CDR3 DNA: TGTGCCACCAGCAGAGATAGCCATAGCCGCGAGCAGTACTTC
J gene: TRBJ2-7
clone size: many
D gene: .
V gene: TRBV15

CDR3 protein: CSAGEQSTDTQYF
CDR3 DNA: TGCAGTGCGGGGGAACAGAGCACAGATACGCAGTATTTT
J gene: TRBJ2-3
clone size: many
D gene: .
V gene: TRBV20-1

CDR3 protein: CASSQGRGVGFYGYTF
CDR3 DNA: TGTGCCAGCAGCCAAGGCCGGGGGGTGGGATTCTATGGCTACACCTTC
J gene: TRBJ1-2
clone size: few
D gene: .
V gene: TRBV4-2

CDR3 protein: CASSPPRQGLRTDTQYF
CDR3 DNA: TGTGCCAGCTCACCTCCCCGACAGGGGTTACGCACAGATACGCAGTATTTT
J gene: TRBJ2-3
clone size: few
D gene: TRBD1
V gene: TRBV18

CDR3 protein: CAWSEGNSYEQYF
CDR3 DNA: TGTGCCTGGAGTGAGGGCAATTCCTACGAGCAGTACTTC
J gene: TRBJ2-7
clone size: many
D gene: .
V gene: TRBV30

CDR3 protein: CASSQKDSNYNEQFF
CDR3 DNA: TGTGCCAGCAGCCAAAAAGACAGTAACTACAATGAGCAGTTCTTC
J gene: TRBJ2-1
clone size: many
D gene: .
V gene: TRBV3-1

CDR3 protein: CASSPQGPPKEQYF
CDR3 DNA: TGTGCCAGCTCACCACAGGGCCCCCCTAAGGAGCAGTACTTC
J gene: TRBJ2-7
clone size: many
D gene: .
V gene: TRBV18

CDR3 protein: CASSYFTSRNNEQFF
CDR3 DNA: TGTGCCAGCAGTTACTTCACTAGCCGAAACAATGAGCAGTTCTTC
J gene: TRBJ2-1
clone size: many
D gene: .
V gene: TRBV6-5

CDR3 protein: CASMKQGARGYGYNF
CDR3 DNA: TGTGCCAGCATGAAACAGGGGGCTCGGGGATATGGCTACAACTTC
J gene: TRBJ1-2
clone size: .
D gene: TRBD1
V gene: TRBV28

CDR3 protein: CASSRTGDKEKLFF
CDR3 DNA: TGTGCCAGCAGCAGGACAGGGGATAAGGAAAAACTGTTTTTT
J gene: TRBJ1-4
clone size: .
D gene: TRBD1
V gene: TRBV9

CDR3 protein: CSVVLYVRNSLADTQYF
CDR3 DNA: TGCAGCGTTGTCCTCTACGTTCGTAATTCTCTGGCAGATACGCAGTATTTT
J gene: TRBJ2-3
clone size: many
D gene: .
V gene: TRBV29-1

CDR3 protein: CASTPGQGRTGELFF
CDR3 DNA: TGCGCCAGCACCCCTGGACAGGGTCGAACCGGGGAGCTGTTTTTT
J gene: TRBJ2-2
clone size: few
D gene: TRBD1
V gene: TRBV5-1

CDR3 protein: CSAKGPGGSYEQYF
CDR3 DNA: TGCAGCGCTAAGGGACCGGGAGGATCCTACGAGCAGTACTTC
J gene: TRBJ2-7
clone size: many
D gene: TRBD2
V gene: TRBV29-1

CDR3 protein: CASSWPPIGAGNQPQHF
CDR3 DNA: TGTGCCAGCAGTTGGCCCCCTATCGGGGCCGGCAATCAGCCCCAGCATTTT
J gene: TRBJ1-5
clone size: few
D gene: .
V gene: TRBV28

CDR3 protein: CSAPPGQGAIYEQYF
CDR3 DNA: TGCAGTGCTCCTCCCGGACAGGGGGCAATCTACGAGCAGTACTTC
J gene: TRBJ2-7
clone size: many
D gene: TRBD1
V gene: TRBV20-1

CDR3 protein: CASSQDVQASSGANVLTF
CDR3 DNA: TGTGCCAGCAGCCAAGATGTACAGGCGTCTTCTGGGGCCAACGTCCTGACTTTC
J gene: TRBJ2-6
clone size: many
D gene: .
V gene: TRBV4-2

CDR3 protein: CASSYDGVTYEQYF
CDR3 DNA: TGTGCCAGCAGTTACGATGGGGTGACCTACGAGCAGTACTTC
J gene: TRBJ2-7
clone size: few
D gene: .
V gene: TRBV6-2/TRBV6-3

CDR3 protein: CASSHSKNIQYF
CDR3 DNA: TGTGCCAGCAGCCATAGCAAAAACATTCAGTACTTC
J gene: TRBJ2-4
clone size: many
D gene: .
V gene: TRBV3-1

CDR3 protein: CASEPGTGVYGYTF
CDR3 DNA: TGTGCCAGCGAGCCCGGGACAGGGGTTTATGGCTACACCTTC
J gene: TRBJ1-2
clone size: .
D gene: TRBD1
V gene: TRBV28

CDR3 protein: CASSLAYNTEAFF
CDR3 DNA: TGTGCCAGCAGCCTCGCTTATAACACTGAAGCTTTCTTT
J gene: TRBJ1-1
clone size: .
D gene: .
V gene: TRBV12-3/TRBV12-4

CDR3 protein: CASSLGTGGAAGANVLTF
CDR3 DNA: TGTGCCAGCAGTTTAGGGACAGGGGGCGCAGCTGGGGCCAACGTCCTGACTTTC
J gene: TRBJ2-6
clone size: few
D gene: TRBD1
V gene: TRBV28

CDR3 protein: CASNQQGEETETFF
CDR3 DNA: TGCGCCAGCAACCAACAGGGTGAGGAAACTGAAACTTTCTTT
J gene: TRBJ1-1
clone size: .
D gene: .
V gene: TRBV4-1

CDR3 protein: CASSLVKGGDTEAFF
CDR3 DNA: TGCGCCAGCAGCTTGGTAAAGGGAGGGGACACTGAAGCTTTCTTT
J gene: TRBJ1-1
clone size: many
D gene: .
V gene: TRBV5-1

CDR3 protein: CASSYFSRKGNQPQHF
CDR3 DNA: TGTGCCAGCAGTTACTTCTCCAGGAAGGGCAATCAGCCCCAGCATTTT
J gene: TRBJ1-5
clone size: .
D gene: .
V gene: TRBV6-2/TRBV6-3

CDR3 protein: CSASPGSGGYNEQFF
CDR3 DNA: TGCAGTGCTAGCCCCGGGAGCGGGGGCTACAATGAGCAGTTCTTC
J gene: TRBJ2-1
clone size: many
D gene: TRBD2
V gene: TRBV20-1

CDR3 protein: CASRNRDSGNSPLHF
CDR3 DNA: TGTGCCAGCAGAAACCGGGATTCGGGTAATTCACCCCTCCACTTT
J gene: TRBJ1-6
clone size: many
D gene: .
V gene: TRBV12-3/TRBV12-4

CDR3 protein: CASNMGSTDYNEQFF
CDR3 DNA: TGTGCCAGCAACATGGGGTCCACCGACTACAATGAGCAGTTCTTC
J gene: TRBJ2-1
clone size: few
D gene: .
V gene: TRBV2

CDR3 protein: CASSLRMATEAFF
CDR3 DNA: TGTGCCAGCAGCTTAAGGATGGCAACTGAAGCTTTCTTT
J gene: TRBJ1-1
clone size: many
D gene: .
V gene: TRBV7-6

CDR3 protein: CASNLRTDMNTEAFF
CDR3 DNA: TGCGCCAGCAACCTTCGGACGGATATGAACACTGAAGCTTTCTTT
J gene: TRBJ1-1
clone size: .
D gene: .
V gene: TRBV4-3

CDR3 protein: CASSRDGRNTEAFF
CDR3 DNA: TGTGCCAGCAGCCGGGACGGGAGGAACACTGAAGCTTTCTTT
J gene: TRBJ1-1
clone size: .
D gene: .
V gene: TRBV7-9

CDR3 protein: CSVGAELLTDTQYF
CDR3 DNA: TGCAGCGTGGGCGCGGAGCTCTTAACAGATACGCAGTATTTT
J gene: TRBJ2-3
clone size: .
D gene: .
V gene: TRBV29-1

CDR3 protein: CASILGRDIGNYGYTF
CDR3 DNA: TGTGCCAGCATTCTGGGACGGGACATCGGGAACTATGGCTACACCTTC
J gene: TRBJ1-2
clone size: many
D gene: .
V gene: TRBV12-3/TRBV12-4

CDR3 protein: CSVGQGAQNIQYF
CDR3 DNA: TGCAGCGTGGGACAGGGGGCCCAAAACATTCAGTACTTC
J gene: TRBJ2-4
clone size: many
D gene: TRBD1
V gene: TRBV29-1

CDR3 protein: CSARDHQRGGNEQFF
CDR3 DNA: TGCAGTGCTAGAGATCACCAGCGGGGGGGCAATGAGCAGTTCTTC
J gene: TRBJ2-1
clone size: many
D gene: TRBD2
V gene: TRBV20-1

CDR3 protein: CASSFSRTAGGANVLTF
CDR3 DNA: TGTGCCAGCAGCTTTAGCCGCACGGCAGGGGGGGCCAACGTCCTGACTTTC
J gene: TRBJ2-6
clone size: many
D gene: .
V gene: TRBV7-2

CDR3 protein: CASSFAPAKKGTF
CDR3 DNA: TGTGCCAGCAGTTTTGCCCCGGCAAAAAAAGGCACCTTC
J gene: TRBJ1-2
clone size: many
D gene: .
V gene: TRBV12-3/TRBV12-4

CDR3 protein: CASSYITGGSMGTGELFF
CDR3 DNA: TGTGCCAGCAGCTATATTACAGGGGGCAGTATGGGCACCGGGGAGCTGTTTTTT
J gene: TRBJ2-2
clone size: .
D gene: TRBD1
V gene: TRBV7-2

CDR3 protein: CASANYGYTF
CDR3 DNA: TGTGCCTCAGCGAACTATGGCTACACCTTC
J gene: TRBJ1-2
clone size: few
D gene: .
V gene: TRBV28

CDR3 protein: CASSQGTGDEKLFF
CDR3 DNA: TGTGCCAGCAGCCAAGGGACAGGGGATGAAAAACTGTTTTTT
J gene: TRBJ1-4
clone size: few
D gene: TRBD1
V gene: TRBV7-8

CDR3 protein: CASSGGQDYEQYF
CDR3 DNA: TGTGCCAGCAGCGGCGGACAGGACTACGAGCAGTACTTC
J gene: TRBJ2-7
clone size: few
D gene: TRBD1
V gene: TRBV5-4

CDR3 protein: CASSQDGTIPGYNEQFF
CDR3 DNA: TGCGCCAGCAGCCAAGATGGAACGATACCTGGATACAATGAGCAGTTCTTC
J gene: TRBJ2-1
clone size: .
D gene: .
V gene: TRBV4-1

CDR3 protein: CASSPRGPPQHF
CDR3 DNA: TGTGCCAGCAGTCCGCGAGGTCCGCCCCAGCATTTT
J gene: TRBJ1-5
clone size: .
D gene: .
V gene: TRBV12-3/TRBV12-4

CDR3 protein: CASSLEGKQYF
CDR3 DNA: TGTGCCAGCAGCTTAGAGGGAAAACAGTACTTC
J gene: TRBJ2-7
clone size: .
D gene: .
V gene: TRBV7-9

CDR3 protein: CASSANGGENTEAFF
CDR3 DNA: TGTGCCAGCTCCGCGAACGGAGGAGAGAACACTGAAGCTTTCTTT
J gene: TRBJ1-1
clone size: .
D gene: .
V gene: TRBV18

CDR3 protein: CASSVGDRENYGYTF
CDR3 DNA: TGTGCCAGCAGCGTAGGCGACAGGGAGAACTATGGCTACACCTTC
J gene: TRBJ1-2
clone size: many
D gene: TRBD1
V gene: TRBV9